Detailed here is one T cell receptor beta chain. This sample is part of a study of blood T cell repertoires in COVID-19. The Seattle site enrolled patients during active infection and followed them longitudinally. Repertoires were generated with immunoSEQ multiplex PCR, while TCRdb's copy carries only in-frame clones and drops some. The sample consists of approximately 150,000 clones, less than 85% of them appearing once. Germline trimming cut 6 bases from V and 3 bases from J; bases unmatched to any gene: 8. CDR3 length equals 14 residues. Germline lookup yields CDR1 MNHEY and CDR2 SVGAGI. V is TRBV6-5 and J is TRBJ2-7; 7 bases map to TRBD2. The source of this sequence is a woman in her sixties or seventies with COVID-19, enrolled during active disease. Sample: peripheral blood. Here the CDR3 reads CASSSTSAIYEQYF. In DNA form, the CDR3 reads TGTGCCAGCAGCTCTACTAGCGCGATCTACGAGCAGTACTTC.